Listed below are T cell receptor beta chains from one sample, sequenced in a study of blood T cell repertoires in COVID-19. The data were produced by immunoSEQ multiplex PCR, yet TCRdb's version contains in-frame clones alone and is incomplete. The sample consists of 200,000 to 250,000 clones, about 90% of them appearing once. The sequenced sample was peripheral blood. These TCRs come from a man aged 55 to 69 with COVID-19, enrolled during active disease. The CDR3 runs from the conserved cysteine through the conserved F or W. A D gene is named only where the DNA matches it firmly. Clone size appears in some rows only: once, few, many, or a class for an expanded clone.

J gene,clone size,V gene,D gene,CDR3 protein,CDR3 DNA
TRBJ1-3,NA,TRBV9,NA,CASSPGNSDENTIYF,TGTGCCAGCAGCCCAGGGAATTCAGATGAAAACACCATATATTTT
TRBJ2-5,NA,TRBV10-1,NA,CASSADRPKTQYF,TGCGCCAGCAGCGCCGACAGACCCAAGACCCAGTACTTC
TRBJ2-1,once,TRBV27,TRBD2,CASSLRGTSNEQFF,TGTGCCAGCAGTTTGAGGGGGACTAGCAATGAGCAGTTCTTC
TRBJ2-7,NA,TRBV5-1,TRBD2,CASSLDGGGSYEQYF,TGCGCCAGCAGCTTGGATGGGGGAGGGTCCTACGAGCAGTACTTC
TRBJ2-7,NA,TRBV11-2,NA,CASSLPGKSHEQYF,TGTGCCAGCAGCTTACCGGGGAAGTCCCACGAGCAGTACTTC
TRBJ2-7,NA,TRBV28,NA,CASSLGQVPSKQYF,TGTGCCAGCAGTTTAGGGCAGGTCCCCTCCAAGCAGTACTTC
TRBJ2-7,NA,TRBV7-2,TRBD1,CASSLALVGRGSHEQYF,TGTGCCAGCAGCTTAGCGTTGGTTGGCAGGGGGTCCCACGAGCAGTACTTC
TRBJ2-7,NA,TRBV5-1,NA,CASSQGSLSYEQYF,TGCGCCAGCAGCCAGGGGTCCTTATCCTACGAGCAGTACTTC
TRBJ2-3,NA,TRBV4-2,NA,CASSQRRDTDTQYF,TGTGCCAGCAGCCAACGCAGGGACACAGATACGCAGTATTTT
TRBJ1-5,NA,TRBV9,NA,CASSVDGAGNQPQHF,TGTGCCAGCAGCGTAGATGGGGCTGGCAATCAGCCCCAGCATTTT
TRBJ2-3,NA,TRBV29-1,NA,CSVAGTDTQYF,TGCAGCGTTGCGGGGACAGATACGCAGTATTTT
TRBJ1-5,NA,TRBV6-5,NA,CASNPEGSNQPQHF,TGTGCCAGCAATCCCGAGGGTAGCAATCAGCCCCAGCATTTT
TRBJ1-3,few,TRBV5-4,TRBD1,CASSLPDRDSGNTIYF,TGTGCCAGCAGCTTGCCTGACAGGGACTCTGGAAACACCATATATTTT
TRBJ1-6,NA,TRBV3-1/TRBV3-2,NA,CASSQGQISNSPLHF,TGTGCCAGCAGCCAAGGACAGATCTCTAATTCACCCCTCCACTTT
TRBJ1-1,NA,TRBV6-5,NA,CASSYGAGIKGAFF,TGTGCCAGCAGTTATGGTGCGGGGATAAAGGGGGCTTTCTTT
TRBJ1-6,NA,TRBV30,NA,CAWSFVGGINSPLHF,TGTGCCTGGAGTTTCGTGGGGGGGATTAATTCACCCCTCCACTTT
TRBJ2-7,NA,TRBV9,TRBD1,CASSAKQGARSYEQYF,TGTGCCAGCAGCGCTAAACAGGGGGCGCGCTCCTACGAGCAGTACTTC
TRBJ1-2,NA,TRBV11-3,TRBD1,CASRGDRHYYGYTF,TGTGCCAGCAGGGGGGACAGACATTACTATGGCTACACCTTC
TRBJ1-2,NA,TRBV10-3,TRBD1,CAISGWDRDYGYTF,TGTGCCATCAGTGGTTGGGACAGGGACTATGGCTACACCTTC
TRBJ2-1,few,TRBV19,NA,CASTIGSGLNEQFF,TGTGCCAGTACTATAGGGTCAGGTTTGAATGAGCAGTTCTTC
TRBJ2-2,NA,TRBV19,TRBD1,CASSATGATGELFF,TGTGCCAGTAGTGCAACAGGGGCCACCGGGGAGCTGTTTTTT
TRBJ2-7,NA,TRBV6-1,NA,CASSESFGGYEQYF,TGTGCCAGCAGTGAGTCTTTTGGAGGCTACGAGCAGTACTTC
TRBJ2-7,NA,TRBV7-2,NA,CASSLPGLGFEQYF,TGTGCCAGCAGCTTACCGGGACTCGGCTTTGAGCAGTACTTC
TRBJ2-2,once,TRBV4-3,NA,CASSQEYRGTGELFF,TGCGCCAGCAGCCAAGAATATAGGGGAACCGGGGAGCTGTTTTTT
TRBJ1-5,NA,TRBV4-1,NA,CASSQVAGIRLNQPQHF,TGCGCCAGCAGCCAAGTTGCCGGGATAAGGCTCAATCAGCCCCAGCATTTT
TRBJ1-2,NA,TRBV19,NA,CARGNDRLRGYTF,TGTGCCAGGGGAAACGACAGGCTCCGTGGCTACACCTTC
TRBJ1-4,NA,TRBV28,TRBD1,CASMSGTASEKLFF,TGTGCCAGTATGTCCGGGACAGCTAGCGAAAAACTGTTTTTT
TRBJ2-3,NA,TRBV5-1,TRBD1,CASSIRTGGATDTQYF,TGCGCCAGCAGCATCCGGACAGGGGGAGCGACAGATACGCAGTATTTT
TRBJ1-2,NA,TRBV13,TRBD1,CASSGARQGGSGYTF,TGTGCCAGCAGCGGGGCGCGACAGGGAGGAAGTGGCTACACCTTC
TRBJ2-4,NA,TRBV5-4,TRBD1,CASSGGQGGPKNIQYF,TGTGCCAGCAGCGGGGGACAGGGGGGTCCCAAAAACATTCAGTACTTC
TRBJ2-3,NA,TRBV5-4,TRBD1,CASSFFTGGKDTQYF,TGTGCCAGCAGCTTTTTCACAGGGGGTAAAGATACGCAGTATTTT
TRBJ1-1,few,TRBV9,TRBD1,CASSVVQGVNTEAFF,TGTGCCAGCAGCGTAGTTCAGGGGGTAAACACTGAAGCTTTCTTT
TRBJ2-7,NA,TRBV18,NA,CASSPRQQTSYEQYF,TGTGCCAGCTCACCACGGCAACAGACCTCCTACGAGCAGTACTTC
TRBJ2-2,NA,TRBV2,NA,CASRVGAGELFF,TGTGCCAGCAGGGTCGGTGCCGGGGAGCTGTTTTTT
TRBJ1-3,NA,TRBV9,NA,CASSVDGGDGNTIYF,TGTGCCAGCAGCGTAGACGGGGGGGACGGAAACACCATATATTTT
TRBJ1-1,NA,TRBV19,NA,CASSTLLTALNTEAFF,TGTGCCAGTAGTACCCTCCTGACAGCGTTGAACACTGAAGCTTTCTTT
TRBJ1-3,NA,TRBV3-1/TRBV3-2,NA,CASSLPQGTGNTIYF,TGTGCCAGCAGTCTACCTCAGGGAACTGGAAACACCATATATTTT
TRBJ1-2,NA,TRBV6-5,TRBD1,CASREAGTANYGYTF,TGTGCCAGCAGGGAGGCCGGGACAGCAAACTATGGCTACACCTTC
TRBJ1-5,NA,TRBV4-1,TRBD1,CASSQTTGLSNQPQHF,TGCGCCAGCAGCCAAACGACAGGGTTGAGCAATCAGCCCCAGCATTTT
TRBJ2-4,NA,TRBV10-1,TRBD2,CVPLAGGREGIQYF,TGCGTTCCCTTAGCGGGGGGGCGAGAGGGCATTCAGTACTTC